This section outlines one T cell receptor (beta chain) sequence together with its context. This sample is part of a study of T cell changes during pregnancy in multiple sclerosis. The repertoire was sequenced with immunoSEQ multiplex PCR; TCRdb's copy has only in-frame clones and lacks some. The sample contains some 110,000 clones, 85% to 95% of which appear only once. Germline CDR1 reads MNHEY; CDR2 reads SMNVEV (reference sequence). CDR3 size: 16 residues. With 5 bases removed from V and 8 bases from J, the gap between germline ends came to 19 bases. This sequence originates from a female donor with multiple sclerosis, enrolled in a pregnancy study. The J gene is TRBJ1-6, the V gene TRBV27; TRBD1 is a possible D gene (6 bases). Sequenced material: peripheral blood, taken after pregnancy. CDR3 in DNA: TGTGCCAGCAGTGCGCGCACAGGGAGTAGGGATTCACCCCTCCACTTT. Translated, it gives CASSARTGSRDSPLHF.